These T cell receptor beta chains were read from a single sample in a study of vaccination effects on CD4 cells after COVID-19. Sequenced by immunoSEQ multiplex PCR; TCRdb stores in-frame clones only, minus some. The sample has 25,000 to 35,000 clones; around 70% are singletons. Their recognized antigens are unknown. Sequencing was performed on CD4+ T cells from PBMCs cultured with SARS-CoV-2 spike peptides, taken before COVID-19 vaccination. The receptor set was obtained from a human donor who received a COVID-19 vaccine. CDR3s include the opening cysteine and the closing phenylalanine or tryptophan. The D gene is left open where the match is weak. Part of the rows lack a size; the others show once, few, many or a class for expanded clones.

d_call clone_size j_call v_call cdr3_nt cdr3_aa
. . TRBJ2-6 TRBV6-5 TGTGCCAGCAGCCCAGACGGCTCTGGGGCCAACGTCCTGACTTTC CASSPDGSGANVLTF
TRBD1 . TRBJ1-4 TRBV6-1 TGTGCCAGCAGTGAAGCCGGACAGGCTCAGGAAAAACTGTTTTTT CASSEAGQAQEKLFF
. few TRBJ2-1 TRBV5-6 TGTGCCAGCAGCTTGGCCGTTAACAATGAGCAGTTCTTC CASSLAVNNEQFF
. . TRBJ2-2 TRBV5-4 TGTGCCAGCAGCAATGGGAGGGGGGGAGGAGGTACCGGGGAGCTGTTTTTT CASSNGRGGGGTGELFF
. . TRBJ2-3 TRBV27 TGTGCCAGCAGTCTCGGCTCGCCTCGAGATACGCAGTATTTT CASSLGSPRDTQYF
. . TRBJ2-7 TRBV3-1/TRBV3-2 TGTGCCAGCAGCCAAGATCGGGCGGGACAGAGCTCCTACGAGCAGTACTTC CASSQDRAGQSSYEQYF
TRBD1 . TRBJ2-5 TRBV5-4 TGTGCCAGCAGCTGGGGGACAGGGGAGACCCAGTACTTC CASSWGTGETQYF
. . TRBJ2-1 TRBV5-1 TGCGCCAGCAGTTTGCCCTCTCTTGGGGGGAATGAGCAGTTCTTC CASSLPSLGGNEQFF
. . TRBJ2-5 TRBV18 TGTGCCAGCTCACCACCCCTAGAGTATAAAGGGGAGACCCAGTACTTC CASSPPLEYKGETQYF
. . TRBJ2-1 TRBV5-4 TGTGCCAGCAGTTCAGGTTACAATGAGCAGTTCTTC CASSSGYNEQFF
TRBD1 . TRBJ2-7 TRBV18 TGTGCCAGCTCCTTGCGACAGGGGGATTCGTACGAGCAGTACTTC CASSLRQGDSYEQYF
. . TRBJ2-2 TRBV5-1 TGCGCCAGCAGCTTGGACGGAGGAACCGGGGAGCTGTTTTTT CASSLDGGTGELFF
. . TRBJ2-5 TRBV5-5 TGTGCCAGCAGCTTGGAAGCGTCGGAGACCCAGTACTTC CASSLEASETQYF
. . TRBJ1-2 TRBV30 TGTGCCTGGAGACCTGACAAGCTCCCTAACTATGGCTACACCTTC CAWRPDKLPNYGYTF
. . TRBJ2-7 TRBV7-9 TGTGCCAGCAGCTTAGATTATCGCGAGCAGTACTTC CASSLDYREQYF
. few TRBJ1-2 TRBV14 TGTGCCAGCAGCCAAGACAGGGCCGGGGGCTACACCTTC CASSQDRAGGYTF
. . TRBJ2-7 TRBV19 TGTGCCAGTAGTATAGATGCCAGGCCAGCCTACGAGCAGTACTTC CASSIDARPAYEQYF
. . TRBJ2-5 TRBV20-1 TGCAGTGCCAGTCCTCGACGGCAGCAAGAGACCCAGTACTTC CSASPRRQQETQYF
. few TRBJ2-7 TRBV7-9 TGTGCCAGCAGCTTAGCGGGGACATCCTACGAGCAGTACTTC CASSLAGTSYEQYF
TRBD1 . TRBJ2-7 TRBV24-1 TGTGCCAGTGGACAGGGGGACGGGAGCGAGCAGTACTTC CASGQGDGSEQYF